Below, 19 T cell receptor beta chains from the same sample are listed, as sequenced in a study of cytomegalovirus exposure and HLA in healthy donors. PCR used 60 Vbeta primers and 13 Jbeta primers. Clones were sequenced by immunoSEQ multiplex PCR, and TCRdb holds only the in-frame ones, with some missing. The table records about 86,000 clones, 60% to 80% of them present only once. The specimen sequenced was PBMCs. The receptor set was obtained from a man aged 60 to 69 in good health and CMV-seronegative.

DNA of the CDR3: TGTGCCACCAGCAGAGGCGGCGGGGACAATCAGCCCCAGCATTTT. Encoded protein: CATSRGGGDNQPQHF. The V and J genes are TRBV15 and TRBJ1-5; D is unresolved. Deletions cut 1 base from V and 3 bases from J, with 10 bases between. The CDR3 is made up of 15 amino acids. CDR1 is LNHNV and CDR2 is YYDKDF in the germline V gene (reference sequence).

This clone was seen a handful of times. This rearrangement joins TRBV4-1 to TRBJ2-5; 14 bases match TRBD2. This CDR3 spans 18 amino acids. Germline V gene lookup returns CDR1 MGHRA and CDR2 YSYEKL. Trimming removed 2 bases from V and 0 bases from J; junction bases left unmatched: 5. This CDR3 is CASSQSGTSGGNQETQYF. DNA of the CDR3: TGCGCCAGCAGCCAATCCGGGACTAGCGGGGGTAACCAAGAGACCCAGTACTTC.

This chain connects TRBV25-1 to TRBJ2-7; TRBD1 is a possible D gene (6 bases). The CDR3 runs to 13 residues. V was clipped by 7 bases and J by 3 bases, with 13 bases between them. Germline V gene data show CDR1 as MGHDK and CDR2 as SYGVNS. The CDR3 loop is CASTPSDSYEQYF. The CDR3 DNA is TGTGCCAGCACCCCGTCGGACAGCTACGAGCAGTACTTC.

V is TRBV11-2 and J is TRBJ2-5; tentatively, D is TRBD1 (5 bases). The germline V gene encodes CDR1 SGHAT and CDR2 FQNNGV. Deletions cut 5 bases from V and 2 bases from J, with 18 bases between. The CDR3 runs 16 residues. The CDR3 sequence is CASSRGMAGQQETQYF. Here the CDR3 DNA reads TGTGCCAGCAGCAGAGGCATGGCAGGGCAACAAGAGACCCAGTACTTC.

The V and J genes are TRBV29-1 and TRBJ1-1, with TRBD1 matching 8 bases. The CDR3 contains 14 residues. V lost 8 bases and J lost 0; bases outside the gene matches: 8. Germline CDR1 reads SQVTM; CDR2 reads ANQGSEA. The CDR3 nucleotides are TGCAGCTTCGGACAGGGTACTCTGAACACTGAAGCTTTCTTT. It is translated as CSFGQGTLNTEAFF.

The rearrangement uses TRBV5-1 and TRBJ2-2; D possibly corresponds to TRBD1 (6 bases). This CDR3 has 16 amino acids. The V end lost 4 bases, the J end lost 5 bases, and 18 bases lay between the germline ends. Germline assignment: CDR1 SGHRS and CDR2 YFSETQ. CDR3: CASSDGSGTQTGELFF. As DNA, the CDR3 is TGCGCCAGCAGCGACGGATCCGGGACACAAACCGGGGAGCTGTTTTTT.

The chain joins TRBV27 to TRBJ2-2, with TRBD2 identical over 9 bases. The length of the CDR3 is 18 residues. Germline CDR1 reads MNHEY; CDR2 reads SMNVEV (reference sequence). CDR3: CPCQRGYKREEDTGELFF. DNA for the CDR3: TGTCCATGCCAGCGAGGGTATAAGCGGGAGGAGGACACCGGGGAGCTGTTTTTT.

Only a few counts were recorded for this clone. This chain connects TRBV28 to TRBJ2-1; D is possibly TRBD1 (6 bases). The CDR3 runs to 15 residues. Deletions cut 6 bases from V and 5 bases from J, with 17 bases between. Germline CDR1 and CDR2: MDHEN and SYDVKM. The DNA of the CDR3 is TGTGCCAGCAGGAAACAGGGCGCCCCGAACAATGAGCAGTTCTTC. Amino acid sequence: CASRKQGAPNNEQFF.

The chain joins TRBV7-6 to TRBJ2-7; D gene unclear. The CDR3 extends over 13 amino acids. The V gene lost 6 bases and the J gene lost 4 bases, with 13 bases spanning the gap. CDR1 is SGHVS, CDR2 FNYEAQ, per germline. The CDR3 DNA reads TGTGCCAGCAGTCCCGCTCGAGATTACGAGCAGTACTTC. Translating gives CASSPARDYEQYF.

This clone has just one count. The rearrangement uses TRBV4-2 and TRBJ2-1; TRBD1 matches at 9 bases. Germline CDR1 LGHNA, CDR2 YNFKEQ. The CDR3 has 16 amino acids. J was trimmed by 6 bases and V by 5 bases; bases with no gene match: 11. The CDR3 DNA follows: TGTGCCAGCAGCGTCCGCGGGACAGGGAACTCCAATGAGCAGTTCTTC. Protein sequence: CASSVRGTGNSNEQFF.

The V and J genes are TRBV7-9 and TRBJ2-7; 7 nucleotides line up with TRBD1. The germline V gene encodes CDR1 SEHNR and CDR2 FQNEAQ (reference sequence). Trimming at V came to 2 bases and at J to 2 bases, leaving 6 bases not matched to a gene. This CDR3 comprises 15 residues. CDR3 loop: CASSLLGDSAYEQYF. DNA for the CDR3: TGTGCCAGCAGCTTATTGGGGGACAGCGCCTACGAGCAGTACTTC.

The chain combines TRBV5-6 with TRBJ1-1; 8 bases are shared with TRBD1. The germline V gene has CDR1 SGHDT and CDR2 YYEEEE. The CDR3 has 15 residues. With V trimmed by 5 bases and J by 4 bases, 10 bases remained unmatched. DNA of the CDR3: TGTGCCAGCAGTCCCGGGACAGGCCTTCTCACTGAAGCTTTCTTT. Translated: CASSPGTGLLTEAFF. Full variable domain (remainder filled in from reference TRBV5-6 and TRBJ1-1): DAGVTQSPTHLIKTRGQQVTLRCSPKSGHDTVSWYQQALGQGPQFIFQYYEEEERQRGNFPDRFSGHQFPNYSSELNVNALLLGDSALYLCASSPGTGLLTEAFFGQGTRLTVV.

The rearrangement links TRBV18 to TRBJ1-4; 7 bases map to TRBD1. V lost 1 base, J lost 8 bases, and 4 bases stayed unmatched. CDR1 and CDR2 from the germline V gene are KGHSH and LQKENI. CDR3 size: 14 residues. The CDR3 protein is CASSPQGAEEKLFF. The DNA of the CDR3 is TGTGCCAGCTCACCACAGGGGGCGGAGGAAAAACTGTTTTTT. Together with reference TRBV18 and TRBJ1-4, the CDR3 gives the full variable domain: NAGVMQNPRHLVRRRGQEARLRCSPMKGHSHVYWYRQLPEEGLKFMVYLQKENIIDESGMPKERFSAEFPKEGPSILRIQQVVRGDSAAYFCASSPQGAEEKLFFGSGTQLSVL.

This rearrangement joins TRBV2 to TRBJ2-5; TRBD2 matches at 8 bases. J gave up 8 bases and V 7 bases, and 12 bases lay outside the gene matches. The CDR3 consists of 14 residues. Germline V gene data show CDR1 as SNHLY and CDR2 as FYNNEI. CDR3 coding DNA: TGTGCCAGCAACGCGGGGGGTCCGAGGGAAACCCAGTACTTC. Its translation is CASNAGGPRETQYF.

The CDR3 protein is CASSSGGGVGDTQYF. The CDR3 DNA reads as TGTGCCAGCAGCTCGGGCGGGGGGGTGGGAGATACGCAGTATTTT. V is TRBV5-6 and J is TRBJ2-3; TRBD2 aligns across 9 bases. Germline trimming cut 3 bases from V and 5 bases from J; bases unmatched to any gene: 7. Germline assignment: CDR1 SGHDT and CDR2 YYEEEE. The CDR3 contains 15 residues.

This clone was seen only a few times. The chain employs TRBV19 and TRBJ1-1; TRBD1 matches 7 bases. CDR1 LNHDA and CDR2 SQIVND come from the germline V gene (reference sequence). V lost 8 bases to trimming and J lost 2 bases; unmatched junction nucleotides: 14. The CDR3 contains 16 residues. The CDR3 here is CASGKLRDRVNTEAFF. CDR3 nucleotides: TGTGCCAGTGGCAAGTTGAGGGACAGAGTAAACACTGAAGCTTTCTTT.

The chain uses TRBV5-1 and TRBJ1-1; 7 bases align to TRBD1. Trimming took 4 bases from V and 1 from J; bases not matched to a gene: 1. Germline CDR1 is SGHRS and CDR2 is YFSETQ. This CDR3 has 13 amino acids. The CDR3 DNA reads TGCGCCAGCAGCCGACAGGGGAACACTGAAGCTTTCTTT. The encoded protein is CASSRQGNTEAFF.

This clone was seen more than once but under ten times. The V call is TRBV25-1, the J call TRBJ2-7, with TRBD1 matching over 9 bases. CDR3 length: 14 residues. After removal of 8 bases from V and 0 bases from J, the junction contained 5 bases not matched to a gene. Germline V CDR1 and CDR2: MGHDK, SYGVNS. The CDR3 protein is CASGETGGSYEQYF. In DNA, the CDR3 is TGTGCCAGCGGAGAGACAGGGGGCTCCTACGAGCAGTACTTC.

The rearrangement joins TRBV27 to TRBJ2-7, with D perhaps TRBD1 (6 bases). V was cut by 4 bases and J by 3 bases, with 10 bases left in between. Germline CDR1 and CDR2: MNHEY and SMNVEV (reference sequence). The CDR3 sequence is 13 residues long. The CDR3 bases are TGTGCCAGCAGTTCCCAGGGGTTCTACGAGCAGTACTTC. Its translation: CASSSQGFYEQYF.